The clone carrying this T cell receptor (beta chain) was picked up many times. This sample was included in a study of blood T cell repertoires in COVID-19. Study overall: T cells, B-cell-depleted T cells, or PBMCs provided the cDNA or gDNA that served as material.

Participants, roughly 18 to 89 years old, spanned around 25 US areas. In assigning cohorts, the study relied on participant-reported clinical history. Cohort 3 recovered donors had two negative PCRs, clearance, or symptom resolution. Sequencing was performed with immunoSEQ multiplex PCR; in TCRdb, only in-frame clones are kept and a portion is missing. The sample contains about 330,000 clones, around 87% of which appear only once. This clonotype was obtained from a woman aged 25 to 39 who had recovered from COVID-19. What was sequenced was PBMCs or T cells enriched from blood (not recorded which).

The CDR3 sequence is CASSHSGNTEAFF. CDR3 bases: TGTGCCAGCAGCCACTCGGGGAACACTGAAGCTTTCTTT. J is TRBJ1-1 and V is TRBV7-9; no reliable D call. V was cut by 5 bases and J by 1 base, with 8 bases left in between. Germline-derived CDR1 and CDR2 are SEHNR and FQNEAQ (reference sequence). This CDR3 spans 13 amino acids.